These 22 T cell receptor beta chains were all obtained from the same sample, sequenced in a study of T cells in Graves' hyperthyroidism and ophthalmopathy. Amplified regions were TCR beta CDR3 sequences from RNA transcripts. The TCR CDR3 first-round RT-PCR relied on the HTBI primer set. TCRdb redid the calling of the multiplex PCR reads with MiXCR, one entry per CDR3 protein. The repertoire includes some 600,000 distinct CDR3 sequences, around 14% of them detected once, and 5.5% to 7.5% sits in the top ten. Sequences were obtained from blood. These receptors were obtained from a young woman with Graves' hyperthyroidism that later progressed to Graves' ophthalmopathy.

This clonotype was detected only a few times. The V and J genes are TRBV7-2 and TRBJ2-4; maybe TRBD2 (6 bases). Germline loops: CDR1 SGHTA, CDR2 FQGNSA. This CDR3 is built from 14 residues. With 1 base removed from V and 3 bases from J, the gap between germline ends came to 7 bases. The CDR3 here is CASSLGGDKNIQYF. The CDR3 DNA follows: TGTGCCAGCAGCTTAGGGGGGGACAAAAACATTCAGTACTTC.

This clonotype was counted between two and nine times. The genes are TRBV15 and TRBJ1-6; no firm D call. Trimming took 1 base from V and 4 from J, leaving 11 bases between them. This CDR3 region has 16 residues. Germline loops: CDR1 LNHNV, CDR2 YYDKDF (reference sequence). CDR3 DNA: TGTGCCACCAGCAGAGGTCCGGGAGGGTATAATTCACCCCTCCACTTT. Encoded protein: CATSRGPGGYNSPLHF.

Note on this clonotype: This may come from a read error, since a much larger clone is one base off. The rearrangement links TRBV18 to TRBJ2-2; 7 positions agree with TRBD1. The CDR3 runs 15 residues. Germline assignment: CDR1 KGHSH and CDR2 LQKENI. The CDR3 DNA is TGTACCAGCTCATTCCGACAGGGCTTCACCGGGGAGCTGTTTTTT. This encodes CTSSFRQGFTGELFF. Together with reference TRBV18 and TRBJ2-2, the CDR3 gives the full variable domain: NAGVMQNPRHLVRRRGQEARLRCSPMKGHSHVYWYRQLPEEGLKFMVYLQKENIIDESGMPKERFSAEFPKEGPSILRIQQVVRGDSAAYFCTSSFRQGFTGELFFGEGSRLTVL.

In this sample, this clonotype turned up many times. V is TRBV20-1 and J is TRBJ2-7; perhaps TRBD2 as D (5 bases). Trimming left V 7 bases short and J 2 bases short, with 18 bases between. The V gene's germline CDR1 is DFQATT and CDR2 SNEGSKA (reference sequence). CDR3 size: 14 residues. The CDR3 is CSVESGSLPYEQYF. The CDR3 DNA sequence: TGCAGTGTTGAAAGCGGCTCTTTGCCCTACGAGCAGTACTTC.

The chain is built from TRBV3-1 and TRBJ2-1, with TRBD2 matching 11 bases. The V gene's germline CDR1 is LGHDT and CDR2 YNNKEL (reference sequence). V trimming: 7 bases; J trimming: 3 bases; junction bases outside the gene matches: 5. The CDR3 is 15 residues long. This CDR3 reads CASTQTSGDYNEQFF. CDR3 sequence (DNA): TGTGCCAGCACGCAGACTAGCGGGGACTACAATGAGCAGTTCTTC.

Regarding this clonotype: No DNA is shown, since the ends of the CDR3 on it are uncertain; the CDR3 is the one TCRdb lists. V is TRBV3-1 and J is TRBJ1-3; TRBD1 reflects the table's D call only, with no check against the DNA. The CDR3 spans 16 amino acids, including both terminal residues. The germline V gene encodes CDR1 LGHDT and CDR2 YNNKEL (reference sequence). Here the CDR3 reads CASSQDRGFFGDTIYF.

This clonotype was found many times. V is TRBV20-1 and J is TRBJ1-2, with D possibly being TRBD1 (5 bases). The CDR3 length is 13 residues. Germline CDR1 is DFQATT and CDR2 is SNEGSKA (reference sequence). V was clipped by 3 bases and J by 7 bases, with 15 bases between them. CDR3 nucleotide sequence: TGCAGTGCTAGCTTGCCGGGACGAGGTGGCTACACCTTC. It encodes CSASLPGRGGYTF.

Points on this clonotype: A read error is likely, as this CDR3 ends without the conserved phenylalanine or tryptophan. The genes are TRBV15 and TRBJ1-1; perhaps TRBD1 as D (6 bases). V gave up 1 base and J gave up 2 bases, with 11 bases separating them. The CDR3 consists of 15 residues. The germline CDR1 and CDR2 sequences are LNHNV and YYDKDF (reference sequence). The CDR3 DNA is TGTGCCACCAGCAGAGCTATGGACAGTAACACTGAAGCTTTCCTT. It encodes CATSRAMDSNTEAFL.

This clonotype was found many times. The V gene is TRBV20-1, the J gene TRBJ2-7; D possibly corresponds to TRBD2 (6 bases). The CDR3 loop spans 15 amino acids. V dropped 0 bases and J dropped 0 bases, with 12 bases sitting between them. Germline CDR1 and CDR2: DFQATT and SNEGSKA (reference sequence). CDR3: CSARDLAGNSYEQYF. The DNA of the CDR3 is TGCAGTGCTAGAGATCTTGCGGGAAACTCCTACGAGCAGTACTTC.

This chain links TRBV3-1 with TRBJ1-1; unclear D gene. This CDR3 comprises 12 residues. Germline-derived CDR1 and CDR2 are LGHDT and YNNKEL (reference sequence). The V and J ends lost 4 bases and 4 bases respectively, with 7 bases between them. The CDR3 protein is CASSPPGTEAFF. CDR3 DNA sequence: TGTGCCAGCAGCCCCCCAGGCACTGAAGCTTTCTTT.

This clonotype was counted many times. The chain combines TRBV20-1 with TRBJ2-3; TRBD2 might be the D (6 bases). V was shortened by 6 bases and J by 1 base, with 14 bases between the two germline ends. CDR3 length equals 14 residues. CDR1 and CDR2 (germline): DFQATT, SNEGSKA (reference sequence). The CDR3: CSAHKREGTDTQYF. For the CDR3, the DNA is TGCAGTGCCCACAAGAGGGAGGGCACAGATACGCAGTATTTT.

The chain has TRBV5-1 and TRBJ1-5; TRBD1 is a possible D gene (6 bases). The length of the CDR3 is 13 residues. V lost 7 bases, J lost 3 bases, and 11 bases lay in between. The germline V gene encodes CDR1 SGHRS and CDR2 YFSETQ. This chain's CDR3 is CASRGGPNQPQHF. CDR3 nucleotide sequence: TGCGCCAGCCGCGGGGGCCCCAATCAGCCCCAGCATTTT.

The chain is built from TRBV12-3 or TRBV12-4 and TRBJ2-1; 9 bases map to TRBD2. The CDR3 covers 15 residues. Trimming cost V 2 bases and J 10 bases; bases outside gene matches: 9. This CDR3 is CASSLLAGMDYEQFF. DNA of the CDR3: TGTGCCAGCAGTTTACTAGCGGGAATGGATTACGAGCAGTTCTTC.

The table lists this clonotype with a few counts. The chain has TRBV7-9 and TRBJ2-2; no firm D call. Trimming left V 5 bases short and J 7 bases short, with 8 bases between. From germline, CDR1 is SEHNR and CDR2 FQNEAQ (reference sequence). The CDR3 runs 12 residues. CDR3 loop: CASSASGGELFF. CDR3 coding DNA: TGTGCCAGCAGCGCCTCAGGCGGGGAGCTGTTTTTT.

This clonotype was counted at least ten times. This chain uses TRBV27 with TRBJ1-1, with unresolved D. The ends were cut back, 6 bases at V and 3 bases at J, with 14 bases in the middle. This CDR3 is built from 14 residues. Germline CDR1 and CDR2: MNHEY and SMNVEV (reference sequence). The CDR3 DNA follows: TGTGCCAGCAGAGGGCCCGGGTGGGACACTGAAGCTTTCTTT. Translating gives CASRGPGWDTEAFF.

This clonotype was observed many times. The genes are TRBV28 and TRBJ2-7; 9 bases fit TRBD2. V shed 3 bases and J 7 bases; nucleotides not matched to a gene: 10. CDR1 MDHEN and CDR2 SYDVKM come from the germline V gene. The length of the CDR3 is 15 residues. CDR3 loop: CASSLGGRANREQYF. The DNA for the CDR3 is TGTGCCAGCAGTTTGGGCGGGAGGGCAAACAGAGAGCAGTACTTC.

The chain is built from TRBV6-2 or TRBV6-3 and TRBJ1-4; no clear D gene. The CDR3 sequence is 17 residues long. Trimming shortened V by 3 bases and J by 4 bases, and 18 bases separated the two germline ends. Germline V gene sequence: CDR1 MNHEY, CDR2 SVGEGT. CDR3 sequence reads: CASSYPTTEEVNEKLFF. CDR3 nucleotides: TGTGCCAGCAGTTATCCCACCACGGAGGAGGTTAATGAAAAACTGTTTTTT.

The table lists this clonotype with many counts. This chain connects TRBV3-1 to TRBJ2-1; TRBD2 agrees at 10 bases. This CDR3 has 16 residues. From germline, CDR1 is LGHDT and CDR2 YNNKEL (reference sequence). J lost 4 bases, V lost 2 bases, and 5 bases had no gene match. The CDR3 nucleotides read TGTGCCAGCAGCCAAAAGGGACTAGCGCTTTACAATGAGCAGTTCTTC. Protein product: CASSQKGLALYNEQFF.

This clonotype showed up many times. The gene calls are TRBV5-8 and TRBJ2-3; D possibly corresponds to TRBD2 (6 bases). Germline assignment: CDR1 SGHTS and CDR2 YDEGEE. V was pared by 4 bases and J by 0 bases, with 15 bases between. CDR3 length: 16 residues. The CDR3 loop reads CASSPGLPWSTDTQYF. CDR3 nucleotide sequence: TGTGCCAGCAGCCCTGGACTACCCTGGAGCACAGATACGCAGTATTTT.

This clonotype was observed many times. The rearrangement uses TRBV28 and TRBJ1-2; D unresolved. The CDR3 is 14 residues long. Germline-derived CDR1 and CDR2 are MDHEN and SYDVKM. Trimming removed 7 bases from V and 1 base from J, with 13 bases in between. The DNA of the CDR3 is TGTGCCAGCACCCCCTCTAACGTTAACTATGGCTACACCTTC. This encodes CASTPSNVNYGYTF.

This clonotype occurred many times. The CDR3 loop is CASSYLPLTSWGAETQYF. The CDR3 bases are TGTGCCAGCAGTTACCTACCCCTGACTAGCTGGGGGGCCGAGACCCAGTACTTC. The rearrangement uses TRBV6-1 and TRBJ2-5; perhaps TRBD2 as D (7 bases). CDR3 size: 18 residues. Germline V gene lookup returns CDR1 MNHNS and CDR2 SASEGT. V was shortened by 5 bases and J by 5 bases, with 27 bases between the two germline ends.

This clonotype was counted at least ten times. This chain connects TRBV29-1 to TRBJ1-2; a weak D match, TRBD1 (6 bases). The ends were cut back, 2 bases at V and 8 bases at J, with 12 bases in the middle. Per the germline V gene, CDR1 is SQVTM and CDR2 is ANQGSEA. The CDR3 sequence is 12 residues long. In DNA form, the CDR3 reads TGCAGCGTTGAATTGGGGGGGCACGGCTACACCTTC. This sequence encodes CSVELGGHGYTF.